This T cell receptor (beta chain) came from a study of blood T cell repertoires in COVID-19. Study-level information: COVID-19 samples, acute and convalescent, were from the United States, Italy and Spain. From T cells, B-cell-depleted T cells, or PBMCs came the material, which was cDNA or gDNA.

Original analysis: Using reference gene primer amplification, nucleated cell counts were estimated. TCRdb's table, derived via immunoSEQ multiplex PCR, lists solely in-frame clones and lacks some. The V and J calls and clone size come from that table; D and trimming were worked out from the DNA. In the table there are roughly 280,000 clones, approximately 86% of which are singletons. Germline V lookup: CDR1 SEHNR, CDR2 FQNEAQ (reference sequence). J lost 4 bases, V lost 5 bases, and 7 bases had no gene match. The CDR3 loop spans 15 amino acids. The clonotype originates from a man aged 25-45 years with active or convalescent COVID-19. The rearrangement links TRBV7-9 to TRBJ1-1, with 10 positions matching TRBD1. Source material: peripheral blood. Here the CDR3 DNA reads TGTGCCAGCAGCAAGAGACAGGGGGCGAGCACTGAAGCTTTCTTT. Its protein is CASSKRQGASTEAFF.